The 19 T cell receptor beta chains reported below all come from one sample, sequenced in a study of shared clonotypes between healthy human individuals. Sequencing was performed with immunoSEQ multiplex PCR; in TCRdb, only in-frame clones are kept and a portion is missing. Of about a million clones listed, 60% to 85% are singletons. The sample comprised memory CD4+ T cells from PBMCs. Subset described: CD45RA-negative fraction. Source of these receptors: a man aged 18 to 30 in good health. Some clones in this sample may be carry-over from other donors' samples.

This clone was seen at least ten times. The chain is built from TRBV30 and TRBJ1-1; D might be TRBD1 (5 bases). CDR1 GTSNPN and CDR2 SVGIG come from the germline V gene (reference sequence). The CDR3 sequence is 11 residues long. The V and J ends lost 2 bases and 6 bases respectively, with 7 bases between them. The CDR3 DNA follows: TGTGCCTGGAGTTGGGGGGCTGAAGCTTTCTTT. Translation gives CAWSWGAEAFF.

This clone was detected once. The chain couples TRBV5-1 to TRBJ2-5; a possible D gene is TRBD1 (6 bases). The CDR3 sequence is 14 residues long. Germline CDR1 reads SGHRS; CDR2 reads YFSETQ. The ends were cut back, 4 bases at V and 5 bases at J, with 15 bases in the middle. CDR3 sequence (DNA): TGCGCCAGCAGCCTACAGGGCCCGAGGGAGACCCAGTACTTC. It yields the protein CASSLQGPRETQYF.

This chain links TRBV29-1 with TRBJ2-1; TRBD1 matches 11 bases. The length of the CDR3 is 14 residues. The germline V gene has CDR1 SQVTM and CDR2 ANQGSEA. The V gene end was trimmed by 8 bases and the J gene end by 6 bases; junction bases not matched to a gene: 9. The CDR3 loop reads CSLRYGTGGNEQFF. CDR3 coding DNA: TGCAGCCTCCGGTACGGGACAGGGGGCAATGAGCAGTTCTTC.

Remarks on this clone: A read error may explain this, as a much larger clone is one base away. Here the CDR3 DNA reads TGTGCCTGGTCCAAACTCAGGTTCGCGACTGAAGCTTTCTTT. It encodes CAWSKLRFATEAFF. The chain combines TRBV30 with TRBJ1-1; D gene unclear. V was clipped by 5 bases and J by 5 bases, with 18 bases between them. The V gene's germline CDR1 is GTSNPN and CDR2 SVGIG (reference sequence). CDR3 length: 14 residues. Full variable domain (outside the CDR3, taken from reference TRBV30 and TRBJ1-1): SQTIHQWPATLVQPVGSPLSLECTVEGTSNPNLYWYRQAAGRGLQLLFYSVGIGQISSEVPQNLSASRPQDRQFILSSKKLLLSDSGFYLCAWSKLRFATEAFFGQGTRLTVV.

V is TRBV28 and J is TRBJ1-1; possibly TRBD1 for D (5 bases). This CDR3 region has 15 residues. Germline CDR1 and CDR2: MDHEN and SYDVKM. The V end lost 3 bases, the J end lost 3 bases, and 14 bases lay between the germline ends. The CDR3 sequence is CASSFYRDYHTEAFF. The CDR3 coding sequence is TGTGCCAGCAGTTTTTATAGGGACTACCACACTGAAGCTTTCTTT.

The J gene is TRBJ2-7, the V gene TRBV11-3; D is tentatively TRBD1 or TRBD2 (6 bases each). The CDR3 runs 14 residues. Germline loops: CDR1 SGHNT, CDR2 YENEEA. V lost 2 bases, J lost 3 bases, and 11 bases lay in between. The CDR3 protein is CASSLRGDNYEQYF. The CDR3 bases are TGTGCCAGCAGCTTAAGGGGGGATAACTACGAGCAGTACTTC.

The CDR3 DNA is TGTGCCAGTAGTATAGGGCGGGGGACTTCGTCTGGGGCCAACGTCCTGACTTTC. Protein product: CASSIGRGTSSGANVLTF. The chain links TRBV19 to TRBJ2-6; 7 nucleotides line up with TRBD2. The CDR3 consists of 18 residues. V lost 1 base, J lost 1 base, and 7 bases stayed unmatched. Germline V gene data show CDR1 as LNHDA and CDR2 as SQIVND (reference sequence).

CDR3 nucleotide sequence: TGTGCCAGCAGCTTGGGACAGAACTACTACGAGCAGTACTTC. It is translated as CASSLGQNYYEQYF. V is TRBV5-6 and J is TRBJ2-7, with D maybe TRBD1 (5 bases). With 0 bases removed from V and 3 bases from J, the gap between germline ends came to 10 bases. The CDR3 sequence is 14 residues long. Per germline, CDR1 SGHDT and CDR2 YYEEEE.

This sequence joins TRBV5-8 and TRBJ2-7; 7 positions match TRBD2. The CDR3 is made up of 15 amino acids. V gave up 1 base and J gave up 13 bases; unmatched junction bases: 17. Germline-derived CDR1 and CDR2 are SGHTS and YDEGEE. The CDR3 DNA reads TGTGCCAGCAGCTTGTCTTTTTTATCGGGGGGAAGCCGCTACTTC. It translates to CASSLSFLSGGSRYF.

V gene TRBV7-3 combines with J gene TRBJ2-3; D gene unclear. The CDR3 is made up of 15 amino acids. The germline gives CDR1 SGHTA, CDR2 FQGTGA. The ends were cut back, 5 bases at V and 4 bases at J, with 16 bases in the middle. The CDR3 coding sequence is TGTGCCAGCAGCCCTACAGTAGTTGGGGCAGATACGCAGTATTTT. It yields the protein CASSPTVVGADTQYF.

This clone was detected only a few times. This chain links TRBV27 with TRBJ2-5; D perhaps matches TRBD2 (5 bases). Trimming cost V 2 bases and J 5 bases, with 9 bases left between them. The germline V gene has CDR1 MNHEY and CDR2 SMNVEV (reference sequence). The CDR3 spans 13 residues. The CDR3 is CASSLRGSETQYF. The CDR3 DNA reads TGTGCCAGCAGTTTAAGAGGGAGTGAGACCCAGTACTTC.

This rearrangement joins TRBV9 to TRBJ1-1, with D maybe TRBD1 (6 bases). The CDR3 consists of 13 residues. Germline V lookup: CDR1 SGDLS, CDR2 YYNGEE. V lost 4 bases to trimming and J lost 4 bases, with 11 bases between them. The CDR3 region is CASSLQGFTEAFF. The DNA of the CDR3 is TGTGCCAGCAGCCTACAGGGATTCACTGAAGCTTTCTTT.

The chain recombines TRBV7-6 with TRBJ2-5, with D tentatively TRBD2 (6 bases). In germline, CDR1 is SGHVS, CDR2 FNYEAQ. The V and J ends lost 2 bases and 7 bases respectively, with 11 bases between them. CDR3 length equals 13 residues. The CDR3, as DNA: TGTGCCAGCAGCTTATCTGGGGGAGGGACCCAGTACTTC. It translates to CASSLSGGGTQYF.

The rearrangement links TRBV6-6 to TRBJ2-7, with a tentative D call TRBD1 (5 bases). The length of the CDR3 is 14 residues. The V gene's germline CDR1 is MNHNY and CDR2 SVGAGI (reference sequence). The ends were cut back, 10 bases at V and 4 bases at J, with 20 bases in the middle. The CDR3 sequence: CATNGQGWLYEQYF. Written as DNA, the CDR3 is TGTGCCACTAACGGGCAGGGATGGTTGTACGAGCAGTACTTC.

The rearrangement uses TRBV4-2 and TRBJ2-7, with 13 positions matching TRBD2. This CDR3 comprises 15 residues. Trimming took 4 bases from V and 5 from J; bases not matched to a gene: 5. The germline V gene has CDR1 LGHNA and CDR2 YNFKEQ. CDR3 protein: CASSRGTSGNHEQYF. DNA for the CDR3: TGTGCCAGCAGCCGGGGGACTAGCGGGAACCACGAGCAGTACTTC.

This clone was seen once. One junction end disagrees with the germline gene, perhaps due to a read error. Other DNA sequences in the sample encode the same CDR3. The V and J genes are TRBV30 and TRBJ2-5; D is unresolved. The germline gives CDR1 GTSNPN, CDR2 SVGIG (reference sequence). The CDR3 has 11 amino acids. The CDR3 DNA follows: TGTGCCTGGAGTTTCCCTGAGACTCAGTACTTC. Translation: CAWSFPETQYF. The full variable domain, rest sourced from reference TRBV30 and TRBJ2-5, is SQTIHQWPATLVQPVGSPLSLECTVEGTSNPNLYWYRQAAGRGLQLLFYSVGIGQISSEVPQNLSASRPQDRQFILSSKKLLLSDSGFYLCAWSFPETQYFGPGTRLLVL.

V gene TRBV18 combines with J gene TRBJ1-2; possibly TRBD1 for D (6 bases). The CDR3 runs to 14 residues. Trimming stripped 4 bases from V and 4 bases from J, with 13 bases between. Germline CDR1 is KGHSH and CDR2 is LQKENI. The CDR3 DNA reads TGTGCCAGCTCACTAGAACAGGGAGCCTATGGCTACACCTTC. It encodes CASSLEQGAYGYTF.

Points on this clone: Other DNA sequences of this sample code for an identical CDR3. The chain is built from TRBV18 and TRBJ2-2; D gene uncertain. Germline values: CDR1 KGHSH, CDR2 LQKENI. Trimming pared 2 bases from V and 5 bases from J, leaving 3 bases between. The CDR3 consists of 12 residues. This CDR3 is CASSPGTGELFF. The CDR3, as DNA: TGTGCCAGCTCACCAGGAACCGGGGAGCTGTTTTTT.

This clone has at least ten counts. This chain connects TRBV12-5 to TRBJ2-1; perhaps TRBD2 as D (5 bases). CDR3 length equals 19 residues. V lost 1 base, J lost 4 bases, and 23 bases lay in between. Germline lookup yields CDR1 LGHNT and CDR2 FRNRAP. CDR3 bases: TGTGCTAGTGGTTTGGATTCGAGGCTAGCAGTGTTCGGTTACAATGAGCAGTTCTTC. It yields the protein CASGLDSRLAVFGYNEQFF.